In this sample, the clone carrying this T cell receptor beta chain turned up a few times. Its cognate antigen is unknown. This specimen belongs to a study of beta chain features in type 1 diabetes. Findings and limits, study-wide: Moderate but significant shortening of TCRB CDR3s was recorded in all four CD4+ subsets from Type 1 diabetes patients.

Expressed TCRB transcripts were sequenced because the entire RNA isolate underwent reverse transcription. Data came from immunoSEQ multiplex PCR; TCRdb stores just in-frame clones and leaves some out. The repertoire includes roughly 400,000 clones, roughly a tenth of them detected once, and 0.6% sits in the top ten. The CDR3 consists of 11 residues. Trimming pared 4 bases from V and 7 bases from J, leaving 5 bases between. Per germline, CDR1 PRHDT and CDR2 FYEKMQ (reference sequence). The rearrangement joins TRBV13 to TRBJ2-1; no reliable D call. The sequence was collected from a man aged 25 to 40 with type 1 diabetes. The sample taken for sequencing was central memory CD4+ T cells from blood. The CDR3 bases are TGTGCCAGCAGCTACTCTAATGAGCAGTTCTTC. Protein sequence: CASSYSNEQFF.